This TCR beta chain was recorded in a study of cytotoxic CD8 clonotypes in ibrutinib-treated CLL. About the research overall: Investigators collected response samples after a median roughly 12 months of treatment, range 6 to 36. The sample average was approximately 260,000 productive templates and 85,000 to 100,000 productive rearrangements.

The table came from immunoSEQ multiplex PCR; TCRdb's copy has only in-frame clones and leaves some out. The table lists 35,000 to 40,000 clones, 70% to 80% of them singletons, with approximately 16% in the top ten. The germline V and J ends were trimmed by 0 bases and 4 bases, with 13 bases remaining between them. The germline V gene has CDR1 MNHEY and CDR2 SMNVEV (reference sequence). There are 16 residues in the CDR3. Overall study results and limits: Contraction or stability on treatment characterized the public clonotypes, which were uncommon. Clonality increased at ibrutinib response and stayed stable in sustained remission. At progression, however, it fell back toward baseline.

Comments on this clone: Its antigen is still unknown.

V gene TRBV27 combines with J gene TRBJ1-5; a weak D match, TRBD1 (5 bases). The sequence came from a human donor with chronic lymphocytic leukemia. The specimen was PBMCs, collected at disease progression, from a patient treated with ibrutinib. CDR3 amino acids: CASSLSWRGGNQPQHF. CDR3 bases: TGTGCCAGCAGTTTATCGTGGCGCGGGGGTAATCAGCCCCAGCATTTT.